Each of the 22 T cell receptor beta chains below was sequenced from the same sample in a study of radiotherapy plus CTLA-4 blockade in lung cancer. Produced via immunoSEQ multiplex PCR; TCRdb's table is partial and in-frame only. The sample comprises about 60,000 clones, over 65% of which are singletons, and around 4% rests with the top ten. This specimen was peripheral blood, taken from a patient treated with radiotherapy plus ipilimumab. The receptors stem from a human donor with non-small cell lung cancer who had a partial response to radiotherapy plus ipilimumab.

The chain is built from TRBV5-1 and TRBJ2-2; TRBD1 aligns across 10 bases. Germline assignment: CDR1 SGHRS and CDR2 YFSETQ. CDR3 length: 14 residues. The V segment lost 5 bases and the J segment 5 bases; nucleotides outside the gene matches: 3. The CDR3 loop reads CASRTGGVTGELFF. CDR3 DNA sequence: TGCGCCAGCAGGACAGGGGGCGTGACCGGGGAGCTGTTTTTT.

The J gene is TRBJ2-7, the V gene TRBV27; the D gene is possibly TRBD2 (5 bases). The CDR3 covers 14 residues. Germline loops: CDR1 MNHEY, CDR2 SMNVEV (reference sequence). Trimming took off 8 bases at V and 2 bases at J, with 16 bases between the two ends. The CDR3 region has the DNA TGTGCCAGCCGACCAGAGGGAGTACCCTACGAGCAGTACTTC. This sequence encodes CASRPEGVPYEQYF.

The chain is built from TRBV11-2 and TRBJ1-1, with a tentative D call TRBD1 (5 bases). This CDR3 spans 12 amino acids. Germline loops: CDR1 SGHAT, CDR2 FQNNGV. V dropped 3 bases and J dropped 5 bases, with 7 bases sitting between them. The CDR3 DNA sequence: TGTGCCAGCAGCTTCCGGGGGACTGAAGCTTTCTTT. Translated, it gives CASSFRGTEAFF.

This clone appeared once. This chain connects TRBV5-1 to TRBJ2-5; 11 bases fit TRBD2. Germline loops: CDR1 SGHRS, CDR2 YFSETQ. The V gene end was trimmed by 4 bases and the J gene end by 2 bases; junction bases not matched to a gene: 4. The CDR3 contains 15 residues. The CDR3 loop is CASSRTSGPQETQYF. The CDR3 coding sequence is TGCGCCAGCAGCCGGACTAGCGGGCCTCAAGAGACCCAGTACTTC.

CDR3 sequence reads: CASTEGRARKGYTF. The CDR3 DNA reads TGTGCCAGCACCGAGGGAAGGGCCCGAAAGGGCTACACCTTC. The chain links TRBV6-1 to TRBJ1-2, with D unresolved. Trimming removed 7 bases from V and 8 bases from J, with 20 bases in between. The germline CDR1 and CDR2 sequences are MNHNS and SASEGT. CDR3 length: 14 amino acids.

J is TRBJ2-2 and V is TRBV5-4, with 9 nucleotides matching TRBD1. The germline CDR1 and CDR2 sequences are SGHNT and YYREEE (reference sequence). There are 15 residues in the CDR3. Trimming removed 1 base from V and 6 bases from J; junction bases left unmatched: 4. This CDR3 is CASSLTGGYPGELFF. As DNA, the CDR3 is TGTGCCAGCAGCTTGACAGGGGGCTATCCCGGGGAGCTGTTTTTT.

The V and J genes are TRBV27 and TRBJ2-6; 7 nucleotides align to TRBD1. The J segment lost 2 bases and the V segment lost 3 bases, leaving 7 bases of the junction unmatched. The CDR3 totals 17 residues. Germline CDR1 is MNHEY and CDR2 is SMNVEV (reference sequence). CDR3 DNA: TGTGCCAGCAGTTTCACCGACAGGGCGGCTGGGGCCAACGTCCTGACTTTC. Translating gives CASSFTDRAAGANVLTF.

The chain employs TRBV9 and TRBJ2-1, with 10 bases fitting TRBD1. CDR1 SGDLS and CDR2 YYNGEE come from the germline V gene. Trimming at V came to 3 bases and at J to 6 bases, leaving 12 bases not matched to a gene. This CDR3 region has 17 residues. The CDR3 DNA reads TGTGCCAGCAGCGAAACTACGACAGGGGGCGCCTCCAATGAGCAGTTCTTC. This sequence encodes CASSETTTGGASNEQFF.

The chain carries TRBV6-5 and TRBJ2-7, with 7 nucleotides matching TRBD1. J lost 4 bases, V lost 6 bases, and 9 bases had no gene match. The germline V gene encodes CDR1 MNHEY and CDR2 SVGAGI. This CDR3 is built from 14 residues. The CDR3 reads CASSPTGAAYEQYF. The DNA of the CDR3 is TGTGCCAGCAGCCCCACAGGGGCAGCGTACGAGCAGTACTTC.

This clone is a singleton in its sample. The chain recombines TRBV5-1 with TRBJ2-2; no reliable D call. The V end lost 4 bases, the J end lost 3 bases, and 13 bases lay between the germline ends. Per germline, CDR1 SGHRS and CDR2 YFSETQ. The CDR3 consists of 15 residues. Written as DNA, the CDR3 is TGCGCCAGCAGCATGGACGGTGCCCACACCGGGGAGCTGTTTTTT. Residues: CASSMDGAHTGELFF.

DNA for the CDR3: TGTGCCAGCAGCCAACTAGGGACAGGGTTAGGGAATGAGCAGTTCTTC. Protein product: CASSQLGTGLGNEQFF. The V call is TRBV4-2, the J call TRBJ2-1; TRBD1 matches 9 bases. The germline V gene has CDR1 LGHNA and CDR2 YNFKEQ. V shed 2 bases, J shed 7 bases, and the junction held 9 bases outside the gene matches. This CDR3 is built from 16 residues.

The J gene is TRBJ2-3, the V gene TRBV2, with unresolved D. V lost 1 base, J lost 0 bases, and 11 bases lay in between. The CDR3 runs 16 residues. The V gene's germline CDR1 is SNHLY and CDR2 FYNNEI. Here the CDR3 DNA reads TGTGCCAGCAGTGAAGTCCCGCCCGGTAGCACAGATACGCAGTATTTT. Residues: CASSEVPPGSTDTQYF.

The V and J genes are TRBV5-1 and TRBJ2-7; maybe TRBD1 (6 bases). Trimming pared 1 base from V and 4 bases from J, leaving 15 bases between. The CDR3 is 15 amino acids. Germline V CDR1 and CDR2: SGHRS, YFSETQ. This chain's CDR3 is CASSLLGRGTYEQYF. CDR3 nucleotide sequence: TGCGCCAGCAGCTTGTTGGGCAGGGGAACGTACGAGCAGTACTTC.

Turning to this clone: One end of the junction does not line up with germline, which may come from a read error. The rearrangement links TRBV6-1 to TRBJ2-3, with TRBD1 identical over 10 bases. Looked up from germline, CDR1 is MNHNS and CDR2 is SASEGT. The CDR3 is 15 residues long. CDR3 coding DNA: TGTGCCAGCAGGGAAGGGACAGGGGGCACAGATACGCAGTATTTT. Protein product: CASREGTGGTDTQYF.

The chain joins TRBV30 to TRBJ2-3; a possible D gene is TRBD1 (6 bases). Germline V lookup: CDR1 GTSNPN, CDR2 SVGIG (reference sequence). CDR3 size: 13 residues. Trimming removed 1 base at V and 4 bases at J, with 9 bases between. The CDR3 DNA reads TGTGCCTGGAGTGCACAGGGTTCAGATACGCAGTATTTT. Its translation is CAWSAQGSDTQYF.

The rearrangement uses TRBV29-1 and TRBJ2-1; 8 bases fit TRBD2. CDR1 and CDR2 (germline): SQVTM, ANQGSEA. V trimming: 3 bases; J trimming: 2 bases; junction bases outside the gene matches: 15. The length of the CDR3 is 18 residues. The CDR3: CSVEKGSLAGGAYNEQFF. Here the CDR3 DNA reads TGCAGCGTTGAGAAGGGGAGTCTCGCGGGGGGAGCCTACAATGAGCAGTTCTTC.

This chain uses TRBV30 with TRBJ2-3; 9 nucleotides agree with TRBD2. CDR3 size: 13 residues. V lost 7 bases, J lost 3 bases, and 5 bases stayed unmatched. Per the germline V gene, CDR1 is GTSNPN and CDR2 is SVGIG (reference sequence). The CDR3 DNA follows: TGTGCCTCCCGAGGACTAGCGACAGATACGCAGTATTTT. Amino acids: CASRGLATDTQYF.

The gene calls are TRBV7-9 and TRBJ1-4, with D unclear. The CDR3 runs to 12 residues. Germline values: CDR1 SEHNR, CDR2 FQNEAQ (reference sequence). The V gene lost 2 bases and the J gene lost 7 bases, with 5 bases spanning the gap. Here the CDR3 reads CASSLWSEKLFF. Here the CDR3 DNA reads TGTGCCAGCAGCTTATGGAGTGAAAAACTGTTTTTT. Based on the CDR3 plus reference TRBV7-9 and TRBJ1-4, the full variable domain is DTGVSQNPRHKITKRGQNVTFRCDPISEHNRLYWYRQTLGQGPEFLTYFQNEAQLEKSRLLSDRFSAERPKGSFSTLEIQRTEQGDSAMYLCASSLWSEKLFFGSGTQLSVL.

This chain joins TRBV6-1 and TRBJ2-1; 9 nucleotides agree with TRBD1. V lost 4 bases, J lost 8 bases, and 6 bases stayed unmatched. CDR3 size: 14 residues. Germline V gives CDR1 MNHNS, CDR2 SASEGT. This chain's CDR3 is CASSGGQGKDEQFF. The CDR3 nucleotides read TGTGCCAGCAGTGGGGGACAGGGTAAGGATGAGCAGTTCTTC.

The gene calls are TRBV7-6 and TRBJ1-2; TRBD1 might be the D (5 bases). Germline values: CDR1 SGHVS, CDR2 FNYEAQ. The V gene lost 0 bases and the J gene lost 8 bases, with 16 bases spanning the gap. This CDR3 spans 15 amino acids. For the CDR3, the DNA is TGTGCCAGCAGCTTAGCGGCAGACAGTGTTGGAGGCTACACCTTC. Residues: CASSLAADSVGGYTF.

This chain links TRBV29-1 with TRBJ1-2; 9 bases are a match to TRBD1. J lost 6 bases, V lost 3 bases, and 5 bases had no gene match. Looked up from germline, CDR1 is SQVTM and CDR2 is ANQGSEA. The CDR3 extends over 13 amino acids. CDR3 sequence reads: CSVEGTGPHGYTF. DNA of the CDR3: TGCAGCGTTGAGGGGACAGGGCCCCATGGCTACACCTTC.

This chain joins TRBV30 and TRBJ1-2; tentative D call: TRBD1 (5 bases). V shed 0 bases and J shed 5 bases, with 13 bases lying between them. The germline V gene has CDR1 GTSNPN and CDR2 SVGIG (reference sequence). The CDR3 is 14 residues long. The CDR3 loop is CAWSVRRGGYGYTF. The CDR3 coding sequence is TGTGCCTGGAGTGTAAGGAGGGGCGGGTATGGCTACACCTTC.